This TCR beta chain emerged from a study of cytomegalovirus exposure and HLA in healthy donors. General observations from the study: Among the sequence variants, a highly shared cluster was likely an artifact of sequencing. Researchers reported from a later analysis that most CMV-associated TCR beta chains appeared HLA-restricted. Cytomegalovirus association was listed for approximately 160 TCR beta chains.

Primers for the PCR totalled 60 Vbeta and 13 Jbeta. Repertoires were generated with immunoSEQ multiplex PCR, while TCRdb's copy carries only in-frame clones and drops some. Seen here are under 200,000 clones, roughly 13% observed once, and the top ten hold about 7.8%. The length of the CDR3 is 13 residues. Concerning this clone itself: Antigen unknown.

This chain uses TRBV21-1 with TRBJ2-7; the table's D call, TRBD1, has no DNA check behind it. TRBV21-1 is an annotated pseudogene. The clonotype comes from a man in his fifties in good health and CMV-seropositive. The source material was PBMCs. CDR3 in DNA: TGTGCCAGCAGCAAAGATGGCAACTACGAGCAGTACTTC. It specifies CASSKDGNYEQYF.